Following are 18 T cell receptor beta chains from one sample sequenced in a study of blood T cell repertoires in COVID-19. Profiled with immunoSEQ multiplex PCR; TCRdb holds only in-frame clones, not every one. Of just over 150,000 clones listed, approximately 80% are singletons. Sequencing input: peripheral blood. Source of these receptors: a woman older than 75 with acute or convalescent COVID-19.

The chain carries TRBV7-9 and TRBJ1-4; no reliable D call. The V gene's germline CDR1 is SEHNR and CDR2 FQNEAQ (reference sequence). The CDR3 sequence is 14 residues long. V gave up 2 bases and J gave up 1 base, with 5 bases separating them. The CDR3 here is CASSLRGTNEKLFF. The CDR3 DNA is TGTGCCAGCAGCTTACGGGGAACTAATGAAAAACTGTTTTTT.

The chain joins TRBV12-5 to TRBJ2-3, with 12 bases identical to TRBD2. After removal of 3 bases from V and 4 bases from J, the junction contained 5 bases not matched to a gene. CDR1 and CDR2 from the germline V gene are LGHNT and FRNRAP. This CDR3 is 16 amino acids long. CDR3 sequence: CASGLRLAGGADTQYF. Here the CDR3 DNA reads TGTGCTAGTGGTTTACGTCTAGCGGGAGGGGCAGATACGCAGTATTTT.

This rearrangement joins TRBV19 to TRBJ2-2, with 10 bases that match TRBD1. The germline gives CDR1 LNHDA, CDR2 SQIVND (reference sequence). V was clipped by 6 bases and J by 3 bases; unmatched bases: 7. This CDR3 comprises 16 residues. CDR3 region: CASRGRDRGYTGELFF. The CDR3 nucleotides read TGTGCCAGTAGGGGTAGGGACAGGGGCTACACCGGGGAGCTGTTTTTT. The variable domain in full, with the rest retrieved from reference TRBV19 and TRBJ2-2, is DGGITQSPKYLFRKEGQNVTLSCEQNLNHDAMYWYRQDPGQGLRLIYYSQIVNDFQKGDIAEGYSVSREKKESFPLTVTSAQKNPTAFYLCASRGRDRGYTGELFFGEGSRLTVL.

This chain links TRBV5-1 with TRBJ2-1; maybe TRBD1 (6 bases). The CDR3 covers 13 residues. Looked up from germline, CDR1 is SGHRS and CDR2 is YFSETQ. The V end lost 5 bases, the J end lost 4 bases, and 10 bases lay between the germline ends. CDR3 nucleotides: TGCGCCAGCAGGGTACAGGGATACAATGAGCAGTTCTTC. This translates into CASRVQGYNEQFF.

This clone was observed a few times. The chain couples TRBV18 to TRBJ2-1; 9 bases are shared with TRBD2. CDR1 and CDR2 from the germline V gene are KGHSH and LQKENI. This CDR3 comprises 15 residues. J gave up 7 bases and V 5 bases, and 9 bases lay outside the gene matches. DNA for the CDR3: TGTGCCAGCTCATCTAGCGGGGCCCTCTTAAATGAGCAGTTCTTC. This codes for CASSSSGALLNEQFF.

The genes are TRBV30 and TRBJ2-7; no reliable D call. CDR1 is GTSNPN and CDR2 is SVGIG in the germline V gene (reference sequence). V shed 0 bases and J shed 12 bases, with 12 bases lying between them. This CDR3 has 11 residues. CDR3 protein: CAWSVQQILYF. In DNA form, the CDR3 reads TGTGCCTGGAGTGTACAACAGATCCTGTACTTC.

This clone has only one observation. This chain connects TRBV19 to TRBJ1-5; 9 positions match TRBD1. The CDR3 runs to 13 residues. The germline V gene has CDR1 LNHDA and CDR2 SQIVND (reference sequence). V gave up 6 bases and J gave up 11 bases; unmatched junction bases: 8. DNA for the CDR3: TGTGCCAGTAGAGGACAGGGGCCTCCAACCCAGCATTTT. It codes for CASRGQGPPTQHF. The whole variable domain, remainder taken from reference TRBV19 and TRBJ1-5, is DGGITQSPKYLFRKEGQNVTLSCEQNLNHDAMYWYRQDPGQGLRLIYYSQIVNDFQKGDIAEGYSVSREKKESFPLTVTSAQKNPTAFYLCASRGQGPPTQHFGDGTRLSIL.

This chain links TRBV27 with TRBJ1-5; no reliable D call. The CDR3 extends over 13 amino acids. CDR1 and CDR2 (germline): MNHEY, SMNVEV (reference sequence). Deletions cut 1 base from V and 5 bases from J, with 6 bases between. The CDR3 bases are TGTGCCAGCAGTTTATTTTCCGATCAGCCCCAGCATTTT. Translating gives CASSLFSDQPQHF.

In the case of this clone: It is unclear where the CDR3 begins or ends on the DNA, so no DNA is shown, and the CDR3 is as TCRdb lists it. The genes are TRBV4-3 and TRBJ1-6; the table assigns TRBD1, which was not confirmed against the DNA. The CDR3 extends over 16 residues, inclusive of both ends. Germline-derived CDR1 and CDR2 are LGHNA and YSLEER. The CDR3 reads CASSQHFGQSNSPLHF.

The V call is TRBV7-7, the J call TRBJ2-1, with 8 bases fitting TRBD2. Germline-derived CDR1 and CDR2 are SSHAT and FNYEAQ (reference sequence). The CDR3 spans 15 residues. V was clipped by 3 bases and J by 6 bases; unmatched bases: 7. The CDR3 DNA follows: TGTGCCAGCAGCTTCGGTAGCGGGGCGTTCAATGAGCAGTTCTTC. This translates into CASSFGSGAFNEQFF.

V gene TRBV11-2 combines with J gene TRBJ1-2; TRBD1 agrees at 7 bases. Germline V gene sequence: CDR1 SGHAT, CDR2 FQNNGV. The CDR3 contains 15 residues. The trim removed 1 base at V and 4 bases at J, leaving 6 bases unmatched. The CDR3 bases are TGTGCCAGCAGCTTAGGCCGGGACAGAGTCTATGGCTACACCTTC. Protein product: CASSLGRDRVYGYTF.

The chain uses TRBV3-1 (or the pseudogene TRBV3-2) and TRBJ1-2; D remains unclear. V was cut by 4 bases and J by 4 bases, with 13 bases left in between. Germline lookup yields CDR1 LGHDT and CDR2 YNNKEL (reference sequence). This CDR3 is 14 amino acids long. CDR3 region: CASSPDTAGYGYTF. CDR3 sequence (DNA): TGTGCCAGCAGCCCCGACACCGCAGGCTATGGCTACACCTTC.

The chain combines TRBV30 with TRBJ2-1; 9 bases agree with TRBD2. After removal of 4 bases from V and 2 bases from J, the junction contained 3 bases not matched to a gene. The CDR3 covers 14 residues. Germline V gene data show CDR1 as GTSNPN and CDR2 as SVGIG (reference sequence). CDR3 sequence (DNA): TGTGCCTGGAATAGCGGGGGCACCTACAATGAGCAGTTCTTC. Translated, it gives CAWNSGGTYNEQFF. The full variable domain, in which reference TRBV30 and TRBJ2-1 provide the parts outside the CDR3, is SQTIHQWPATLVQPVGSPLSLECTVEGTSNPNLYWYRQAAGRGLQLLFYSVGIGQISSEVPQNLSASRPQDRQFILSSKKLLLSDSGFYLCAWNSGGTYNEQFFGPGTRLTVL.

This rearrangement joins TRBV30 to TRBJ2-1; 9 bases line up with TRBD2. After removal of 4 bases from V and 9 bases from J, the junction contained 16 bases not matched to a gene. The germline CDR1 and CDR2 sequences are GTSNPN and SVGIG (reference sequence). The CDR3 totals 16 residues. The CDR3 DNA reads as TGTGCCTGGATTCCATTAGGGGCTAGCGGGAAGGTTGAGCAGTTCTTC. Its translation: CAWIPLGASGKVEQFF.

The chain links TRBV5-1 to TRBJ1-2; maybe TRBD1 (5 bases). Between the trimmed V and J ends, which lost 2 bases and 5 bases, there was a span of 19 bases. CDR1 SGHRS and CDR2 YFSETQ come from the germline V gene. The CDR3 sequence is 16 residues long. The CDR3: CASSLPDSLFNYGYTF. CDR3 coding DNA: TGCGCCAGCAGCTTACCAGACAGCCTGTTTAATTATGGCTACACCTTC.

This chain connects TRBV11-2 to TRBJ1-6; D remains ambiguous. CDR3 size: 15 residues. V was trimmed by 4 bases and J by 5 bases, leaving 12 bases between them. Looked up from germline, CDR1 is SGHAT and CDR2 is FQNNGV. The CDR3, as DNA: TGTGCCAGCAGCTCCCTCGGCCTAGATAATTCACCCCTCCACTTT. It specifies CASSSLGLDNSPLHF. The whole variable domain, remainder taken from reference TRBV11-2 and TRBJ1-6, is EAGVAQSPRYKIIEKRQSVAFWCNPISGHATLYWYQQILGQGPKLLIQFQNNGVVDDSQLPKDRFSAERLKGVDSTLKIQPAKLEDSAVYLCASSSLGLDNSPLHFGNGTRLTVT.

The rearrangement uses TRBV10-3 and TRBJ1-1; 7 bases match TRBD1. Per the germline V gene, CDR1 is ENHRY and CDR2 is SYGVKD. The CDR3 runs to 15 residues. V shed 7 bases and J 0 bases; nucleotides not matched to a gene: 8. The CDR3 DNA is TGTGCCATCAAGGGACAGCAAAATATGAACACTGAAGCTTTCTTT. Protein product: CAIKGQQNMNTEAFF.

The chain combines TRBV9 with TRBJ2-7; D is unclear. Trimming left V 0 bases short and J 6 bases short, with 13 bases between. Germline CDR1 SGDLS, CDR2 YYNGEE. This CDR3 has 14 amino acids. The CDR3 DNA reads as TGTGCCAGCAGCGTAGATGTAGGAGTGGCCGAGCAGTACTTC. It specifies CASSVDVGVAEQYF.